A selection of T cell receptor beta chains follows, all from one sample in a study of cytomegalovirus exposure and HLA in healthy donors. Some clones are missing from TCRdb's copy, which holds only in-frame ones; the method was immunoSEQ multiplex PCR. In the table there are about 160,000 clones, roughly four fifths of which are singletons. Source material: PBMCs. The receptors originated from a woman aged 18-30 years in good health and CMV-seronegative. CDR3s include the opening cysteine and the closing phenylalanine or tryptophan. The order of the fields is J gene, V gene, clone size, CDR3 protein. Clone sizes are given selectively: once, few, many, or a class where the clone is expanded.

j_gene: TRBJ1-6
v_gene: TRBV12-5
abundance: NA
CDR3aa: CASGPQGAGDSPLHF

j_gene: TRBJ2-1
v_gene: TRBV5-1
abundance: NA
CDR3aa: CASSYGQGNSGEQFF

j_gene: TRBJ2-5
v_gene: TRBV10-3
abundance: NA
CDR3aa: CAIGPQGGGETQYF

j_gene: TRBJ2-1
v_gene: TRBV28
abundance: NA
CDR3aa: CASSALAGGSYNEQFF

j_gene: TRBJ2-4
v_gene: TRBV5-1
abundance: NA
CDR3aa: CASSELQGGVAKNIQYF

j_gene: TRBJ1-2
v_gene: TRBV5-4
abundance: NA
CDR3aa: CASSTTGSGGYTF

j_gene: TRBJ1-5
v_gene: TRBV7-9
abundance: NA
CDR3aa: CASSLEGQGGGNQPQHF

j_gene: TRBJ1-3
v_gene: TRBV7-6
abundance: few
CDR3aa: CASSTGQGSSGNTIYF

j_gene: TRBJ1-1
v_gene: TRBV19
abundance: NA
CDR3aa: CASRPGNQFNTEAFF

j_gene: TRBJ1-1
v_gene: TRBV2
abundance: NA
CDR3aa: CASSRTRTVNTEAFF

j_gene: NA
v_gene: TRBV5-1
abundance: NA
CDR3aa: CASSSGTGASEQYF

j_gene: TRBJ1-5
v_gene: TRBV6-1
abundance: NA
CDR3aa: CASRGRGNQPQHF

j_gene: TRBJ1-4
v_gene: TRBV9
abundance: NA
CDR3aa: CASSVSGNEKLFF

j_gene: TRBJ2-1
v_gene: TRBV7-9
abundance: NA
CDR3aa: CASRAGTGFNEQFF

j_gene: TRBJ2-6
v_gene: TRBV4-2
abundance: once
CDR3aa: CASSQEGPGEGSGANVLTF

j_gene: TRBJ2-3
v_gene: TRBV10-3
abundance: NA
CDR3aa: CAISELTSGGRHF

j_gene: TRBJ2-5
v_gene: TRBV7-3
abundance: NA
CDR3aa: CASSVRQGEETQYF

j_gene: TRBJ1-5
v_gene: TRBV6-5
abundance: NA
CDR3aa: CASRQGQGATRPQHF

j_gene: TRBJ1-1
v_gene: TRBV10-3
abundance: NA
CDR3aa: CASREDTEAFF

j_gene: TRBJ2-3
v_gene: TRBV9
abundance: NA
CDR3aa: CASSGGGRGRADTQYF

j_gene: TRBJ2-3
v_gene: TRBV5-4
abundance: NA
CDR3aa: CASSLVTGRDTDTQYF

j_gene: TRBJ1-4
v_gene: TRBV9
abundance: NA
CDR3aa: CASSLDTNNEKLFF

j_gene: TRBJ2-2
v_gene: TRBV5-1
abundance: NA
CDR3aa: CASSFVERELFF

j_gene: TRBJ2-7
v_gene: TRBV27
abundance: NA
CDR3aa: CASSLSGPLGDYEQYF

j_gene: TRBJ2-4
v_gene: TRBV30
abundance: NA
CDR3aa: CAWSLGDRDSPSPKNIQYF

j_gene: TRBJ2-3
v_gene: TRBV19
abundance: NA
CDR3aa: CASRRDWGVADTQYF

j_gene: TRBJ1-2
v_gene: TRBV27
abundance: NA
CDR3aa: CASSPQWAPYGYTF